This T cell receptor (beta chain) derives from a study of T cell responses to AZD1222 COVID-19 vaccine. Notes on the study in general: Just a handful of AZD1222 recipients tested seropositive at baseline.

Generated by immunoSEQ multiplex PCR, the TCRdb table keeps only in-frame clones and is missing some. The table has more than 80,000 clones, around 91% seen once. Worth noting for this clone: The antigen is not known.

The source material was peripheral blood, sampled 28 days after the second AZD1222 dose. The TCR sequence derives from an adult who received the AZD1222 COVID-19 vaccine.

In DNA, the CDR3 is TGTGCCAGCAGCTACAAAACCGGACACAATGAGCAGTTCTTC. Translated: CASSYKTGHNEQFF. J is TRBJ2-1 and V is TRBV6-5, with unresolved D. CDR1 MNHEY and CDR2 SVGAGI come from the germline V gene. V lost 6 bases, J lost 5 bases, and 14 bases lay in between. The CDR3 extends over 14 amino acids.